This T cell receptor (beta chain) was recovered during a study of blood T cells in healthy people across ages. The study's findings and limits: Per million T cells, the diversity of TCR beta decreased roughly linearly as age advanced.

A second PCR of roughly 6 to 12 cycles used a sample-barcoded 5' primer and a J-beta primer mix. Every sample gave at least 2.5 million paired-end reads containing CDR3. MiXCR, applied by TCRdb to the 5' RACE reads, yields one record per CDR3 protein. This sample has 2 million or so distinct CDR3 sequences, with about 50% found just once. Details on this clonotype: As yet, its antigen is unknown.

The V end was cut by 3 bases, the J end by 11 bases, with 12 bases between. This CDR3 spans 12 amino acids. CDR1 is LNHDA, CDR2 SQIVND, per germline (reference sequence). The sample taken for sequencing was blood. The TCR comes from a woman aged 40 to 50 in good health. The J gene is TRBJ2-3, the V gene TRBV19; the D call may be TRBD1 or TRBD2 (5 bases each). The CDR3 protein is CASSIEGFLQYF. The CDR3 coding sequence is TGTGCCAGTAGTATTGAGGGGTTCTTGCAGTATTTT.